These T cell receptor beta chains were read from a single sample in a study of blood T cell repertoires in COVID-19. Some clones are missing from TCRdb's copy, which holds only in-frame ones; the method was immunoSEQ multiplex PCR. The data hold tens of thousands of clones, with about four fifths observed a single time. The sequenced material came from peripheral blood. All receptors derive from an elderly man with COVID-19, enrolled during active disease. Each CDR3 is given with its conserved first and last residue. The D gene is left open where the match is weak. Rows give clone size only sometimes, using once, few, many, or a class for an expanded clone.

CDR3nt: TGTGCCAGCAGCCTGGACAGTTCAATTTCCACAGATACGCAGTATTTT
CDR3aa: CASSLDSSISTDTQYF
v_gene: TRBV11-3
j_gene: TRBJ2-3
abundance: once
d_gene: NA

CDR3nt: TGTGCCAGCTCACCACCGTTTAGGGCGGACTATTCCTACGAGCAGTACTTC
CDR3aa: CASSPPFRADYSYEQYF
v_gene: TRBV18
j_gene: TRBJ2-7
abundance: few
d_gene: NA

CDR3nt: TGTGCCAGCAGCGTAACAGGGTTCTCTGGAAACACCATATATTTT
CDR3aa: CASSVTGFSGNTIYF
v_gene: TRBV9
j_gene: TRBJ1-3
abundance: NA
d_gene: NA

CDR3nt: TGTGCCAGCAGTGAGAGGGCTAGTACCTACAATGAGCAGTTCTTC
CDR3aa: CASSERASTYNEQFF
v_gene: TRBV2
j_gene: TRBJ2-1
abundance: few
d_gene: NA

CDR3nt: TGTGCCAGCAGTTTTGCGGTCCGCGTGCAGCAGTTCTTC
CDR3aa: CASSFAVRVQQFF
v_gene: TRBV12-3/TRBV12-4
j_gene: TRBJ2-1
abundance: NA
d_gene: NA

CDR3nt: TGTGCCTGGAGTGGAGGGGACAGGCGGACCACTAACTATGGCTACACCTTC
CDR3aa: CAWSGGDRRTTNYGYTF
v_gene: TRBV30
j_gene: TRBJ1-2
abundance: NA
d_gene: TRBD1

CDR3nt: TGCAGCGTCAGTTTCAATTACGAGCAGTACTTC
CDR3aa: CSVSFNYEQYF
v_gene: TRBV29-1
j_gene: TRBJ2-7
abundance: few
d_gene: NA

CDR3nt: TGTGCCACCAGCAGAGGTGGCGGTGCCTCCTACGAGCAGTACTTC
CDR3aa: CATSRGGGASYEQYF
v_gene: TRBV15
j_gene: TRBJ2-7
abundance: few
d_gene: NA

CDR3nt: TGTGCCAGCAGCTTAGATGGAGTAGCGGGAGTCTACGAGCAGTACTTC
CDR3aa: CASSLDGVAGVYEQYF
v_gene: TRBV11-2
j_gene: TRBJ2-7
abundance: NA
d_gene: TRBD2

CDR3nt: TGTGCCAGCAGCTTAGGCGGATACTATGGCTACACCTTC
CDR3aa: CASSLGGYYGYTF
v_gene: TRBV11-2
j_gene: TRBJ1-2
abundance: NA
d_gene: NA

CDR3nt: TGTGCCACCAGCAGAGCCTTTAGACAGGGGCGTAAAACCCAGCATTTT
CDR3aa: CATSRAFRQGRKTQHF
v_gene: TRBV15
j_gene: TRBJ1-5
abundance: few
d_gene: TRBD1

CDR3nt: TGTGCCAGCATGGGCGATCCTGGCTACACCTTC
CDR3aa: CASMGDPGYTF
v_gene: TRBV28
j_gene: TRBJ1-2
abundance: once
d_gene: NA

CDR3nt: TGTGCCTGGACTCGAGGGAGTGCCCCTTACAATGAGCAGTTCTTC
CDR3aa: CAWTRGSAPYNEQFF
v_gene: TRBV30
j_gene: TRBJ2-1
abundance: NA
d_gene: NA

CDR3nt: TGCGCCAGCAGCTTGACCCCGGTCCTAGTACTAGCGGGGAGCACAGATACGCAGTATTTT
CDR3aa: CASSLTPVLVLAGSTDTQYF
v_gene: TRBV5-1
j_gene: TRBJ2-3
abundance: NA
d_gene: TRBD2

CDR3nt: TGTGCCAGCAGCCCCCAACCATTCTCCGCGGGGCCCCAGCATTTT
CDR3aa: CASSPQPFSAGPQHF
v_gene: TRBV11-2
j_gene: TRBJ1-5
abundance: NA
d_gene: NA

CDR3nt: TGTGCCAGCAGTTATGACAGGGCGAACACTGAAGCTTTCTTT
CDR3aa: CASSYDRANTEAFF
v_gene: TRBV6-5
j_gene: TRBJ1-1
abundance: NA
d_gene: TRBD1

CDR3nt: TGTGCCAGCAGCCAAGTCCGGGGGTTTGACACTGAAGCTTTCTTT
CDR3aa: CASSQVRGFDTEAFF
v_gene: TRBV4-2
j_gene: TRBJ1-1
abundance: NA
d_gene: NA

CDR3nt: TGTGCCAGAAGCTTATCTGCTAGCGGGGGGGCAGGTGAGACCCAGTACTTC
CDR3aa: CARSLSASGGAGETQYF
v_gene: TRBV7-5
j_gene: TRBJ2-5
abundance: NA
d_gene: NA

CDR3nt: TGTGCCACCAAACAGGGGAGTGGGAGCTCTGGGGCCAACGTCCTGACTTTC
CDR3aa: CATKQGSGSSGANVLTF
v_gene: TRBV10-3
j_gene: TRBJ2-6
abundance: NA
d_gene: TRBD1